This entry lists 15 T cell receptor beta chains sequenced from one sample in a study of blood T cell repertoires in COVID-19. Profiling relied on immunoSEQ multiplex PCR, and the TCRdb table lists in-frame clones only, not all of them. The repertoire holds 150,000 to 180,000 clones, with approximately 80% as singletons. Material for sequencing was peripheral blood. The source is a man aged 55-75 years with acute or convalescent COVID-19.

The chain has TRBV7-9 and TRBJ2-7; 8 bases line up with TRBD2. The trim removed 7 bases at V and 4 bases at J, leaving 9 bases unmatched. CDR1 SEHNR and CDR2 FQNEAQ come from the germline V gene (reference sequence). CDR3 length equals 14 residues. The chain's CDR3 is CASKDGGAKYEQYF. CDR3 coding DNA: TGTGCCAGCAAAGACGGGGGGGCTAAGTACGAGCAGTACTTC.

This chain uses TRBV6-1 with TRBJ1-2, with D tentatively TRBD1 (6 bases). Looked up from germline, CDR1 is MNHNS and CDR2 is SASEGT. There are 15 residues in the CDR3. V was trimmed by 2 bases and J by 4 bases, leaving 14 bases between them. CDR3 in amino acids: CASSETAGTTYGYTF. CDR3 DNA sequence: TGTGCCAGCAGTGAAACCGCCGGGACAACCTATGGCTACACCTTC.

The CDR3, as DNA: TGTGCCAGTAGAGAGGGGGATCAGCCCCAGCATTTT. Residues: CASREGDQPQHF. The J gene is TRBJ1-5, the V gene TRBV19; D might be TRBD1 (6 bases). Deletions cut 6 bases from V and 5 bases from J, with 8 bases between. This CDR3 region has 12 residues. Germline lookup yields CDR1 LNHDA and CDR2 SQIVND (reference sequence).

V is TRBV4-2 and J is TRBJ2-2; perhaps TRBD2 as D (5 bases). V was cut by 3 bases and J by 4 bases, with 12 bases left in between. Germline CDR1 reads LGHNA; CDR2 reads YNFKEQ. This CDR3 has 15 residues. The CDR3 protein is CASSQSGIGTGELFF. CDR3 coding DNA: TGTGCCAGCAGCCAGTCGGGAATCGGCACCGGGGAGCTGTTTTTT.

CDR3 protein: CASQRGGYTDTQYF. CDR3 in DNA: TGTGCCAGCCAGCGGGGGGGGTACACAGATACGCAGTATTTT. The chain links TRBV19 to TRBJ2-3; 10 bases map to TRBD2. Germline-derived CDR1 and CDR2 are LNHDA and SQIVND (reference sequence). This CDR3 is built from 14 residues. After removal of 9 bases from V and 2 bases from J, the junction contained 5 bases not matched to a gene. The full variable domain, completed using reference TRBV19 and TRBJ2-3, is DGGITQSPKYLFRKEGQNVTLSCEQNLNHDAMYWYRQDPGQGLRLIYYSQIVNDFQKGDIAEGYSVSREKKESFPLTVTSAQKNPTAFYLCASQRGGYTDTQYFGPGTRLTVL.

The genes are TRBV10-1 and TRBJ2-7; 11 bases map to TRBD1. There are 17 residues in the CDR3. Germline V CDR1 and CDR2: WNHNN, SYGVQD (reference sequence). V lost 8 bases, J lost 2 bases, and 14 bases stayed unmatched. Written as DNA, the CDR3 is TGCGCCAGCCCCTTTCTAGGACAGGGGGCTGCCGCCTACGAGCAGTACTTC. Protein sequence: CASPFLGQGAAAYEQYF.

The chain recombines TRBV7-9 with TRBJ1-5, with 8 bases lining up with TRBD1. The V and J ends lost 4 bases and 3 bases, in that order; junction bases with no gene match: 5. The CDR3 length is 15 residues. CDR1 and CDR2 (germline): SEHNR, FQNEAQ (reference sequence). The CDR3 region is CASSYGQGINQPQHF. DNA for the CDR3: TGTGCCAGCAGCTATGGACAGGGTATCAATCAGCCCCAGCATTTT.

In its sample, this clone was seen once. The gene calls are TRBV7-6 and TRBJ1-5; D might be TRBD1 (5 bases). Trimming stripped 5 bases from V and 11 bases from J, with 16 bases between. Germline CDR1 SGHVS, CDR2 FNYEAQ. This CDR3 region has 13 residues. The DNA of the CDR3 is TGTGCCAGCAGCCGAGATAACGGGGGGACCCAGCATTTT. Encoded protein: CASSRDNGGTQHF. The variable domain in full, with the rest retrieved from reference TRBV7-6 and TRBJ1-5, is GAGVSQSPRYKVTKRGQDVALRCDPISGHVSLYWYRQALGQGPEFLTYFNYEAQQDKSGLPNDRFSAERPEGSISTLTIQRTEQRDSAMYRCASSRDNGGTQHFGDGTRLSIL.

This CDR3 reads CASSQDSWSDRGPSTDTQYF. As DNA, the CDR3 is TGTGCCAGCAGCCAAGATAGTTGGTCGGACAGGGGGCCGAGCACAGATACGCAGTATTTT. The chain has TRBV3-1 (or the pseudogene TRBV3-2) and TRBJ2-3; the match to TRBD1 covers 11 bases. The CDR3 totals 20 residues. With 0 bases clipped from V and 0 bases from J, the junction kept 11 bases outside the gene matches. Germline V CDR1 and CDR2: LGHDT, YNNKEL (reference sequence).

The V call is TRBV27, the J call TRBJ2-1; the match to TRBD2 covers 10 bases. Germline CDR1 is MNHEY and CDR2 is SMNVEV (reference sequence). With 3 bases clipped from V and 9 bases from J, the junction kept 8 bases outside the gene matches. This CDR3 has 15 amino acids. For the CDR3, the DNA is TGTGCCAGCAGTTTTGAGCGGGGGGGGCTAAGTGAGCAGTTCTTC. Amino acid sequence: CASSFERGGLSEQFF.

The genes are TRBV5-1 and TRBJ1-6; D possibly corresponds to TRBD1 (6 bases). The CDR3 spans 15 residues. V was trimmed by 6 bases and J by 5 bases, leaving 15 bases between them. CDR1 and CDR2 (germline): SGHRS, YFSETQ. CDR3 sequence reads: CASTVTGDNNSPLHF. CDR3 DNA sequence: TGCGCCAGCACCGTAACTGGGGACAATAATTCACCCCTCCACTTT.

The chain carries TRBV5-4 and TRBJ1-1, with unresolved D. The CDR3 is made up of 14 amino acids. V was clipped by 0 bases and J by 1 base, with 7 bases between them. CDR1 is SGHNT and CDR2 is YYREEE in the germline V gene (reference sequence). DNA of the CDR3: TGTGCCAGCAGCTTGGGACTACAGAACACTGAAGCTTTCTTT. It encodes CASSLGLQNTEAFF.

This chain connects TRBV5-4 to TRBJ2-2, with TRBD1 matching over 8 bases. Germline CDR1 SGHNT, CDR2 YYREEE (reference sequence). The J segment lost 6 bases and the V segment lost 1 base, leaving 8 bases of the junction unmatched. The CDR3 is 16 amino acids. This CDR3 is CASSLKSTGGSGELFF. DNA of the CDR3: TGTGCCAGCAGCTTGAAGAGTACAGGGGGGTCCGGGGAGCTGTTTTTT.

This chain links TRBV2 with TRBJ1-1; D may be TRBD1 (5 bases). The V and J ends lost 8 bases and 0 bases respectively, with 7 bases between them. This CDR3 has 12 residues. Germline lookup yields CDR1 SNHLY and CDR2 FYNNEI. The CDR3 is CASGRVNTEAFF. Written as DNA, the CDR3 is TGTGCCAGCGGCAGGGTGAACACTGAAGCTTTCTTT.

The chain carries TRBV7-9 and TRBJ2-3; 8 nucleotides align to TRBD1. This CDR3 region has 13 residues. Germline CDR1 SEHNR, CDR2 FQNEAQ (reference sequence). The V segment lost 5 bases and the J segment 4 bases; nucleotides outside the gene matches: 2. In DNA form, the CDR3 reads TGTGCCAGCAGCCAACAGGGGGCAGATACGCAGTATTTT. Translated: CASSQQGADTQYF.